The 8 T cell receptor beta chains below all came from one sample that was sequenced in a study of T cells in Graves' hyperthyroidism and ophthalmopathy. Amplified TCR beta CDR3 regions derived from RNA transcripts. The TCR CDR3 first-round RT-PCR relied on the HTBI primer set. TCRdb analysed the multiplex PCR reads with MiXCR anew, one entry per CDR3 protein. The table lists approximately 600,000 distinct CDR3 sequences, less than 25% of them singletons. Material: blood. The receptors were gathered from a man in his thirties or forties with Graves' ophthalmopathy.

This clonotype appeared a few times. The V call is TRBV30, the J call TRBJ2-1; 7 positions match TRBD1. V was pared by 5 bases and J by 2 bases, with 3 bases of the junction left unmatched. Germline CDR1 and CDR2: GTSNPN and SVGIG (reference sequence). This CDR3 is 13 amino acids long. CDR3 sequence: CAWDRAPYNEQFF. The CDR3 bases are TGTGCCTGGGACAGGGCCCCCTACAATGAGCAGTTCTTC.

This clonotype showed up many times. The chain's CDR3 is CASNNDGREGPYNEQFF. The CDR3 DNA follows: TGTGCCAGCAACAACGACGGGCGGGAGGGCCCCTACAATGAGCAGTTCTTC. The genes are TRBV11-1 and TRBJ2-1; 9 bases are a match to TRBD2. The CDR3 totals 17 residues. CDR1 is SGHAT and CDR2 is FQDESV in the germline V gene (reference sequence). Trimming took 7 bases from V and 2 from J; bases not matched to a gene: 12.

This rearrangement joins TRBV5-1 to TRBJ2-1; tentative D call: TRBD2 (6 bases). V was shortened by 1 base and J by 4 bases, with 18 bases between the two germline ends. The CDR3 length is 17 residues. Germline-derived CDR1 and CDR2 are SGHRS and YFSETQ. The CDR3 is CASSLKGSQRAYNEQFF. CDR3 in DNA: TGCGCCAGCAGCTTGAAGGGCAGCCAGCGGGCTTACAATGAGCAGTTCTTC.

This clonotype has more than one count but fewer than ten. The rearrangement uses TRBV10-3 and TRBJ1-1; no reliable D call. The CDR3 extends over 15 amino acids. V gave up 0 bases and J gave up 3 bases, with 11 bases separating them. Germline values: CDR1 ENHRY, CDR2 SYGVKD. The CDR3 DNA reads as TGTGCCATCAGTGAGTCGCGGGTTCAGGACACTGAAGCTTTCTTT. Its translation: CAISESRVQDTEAFF.

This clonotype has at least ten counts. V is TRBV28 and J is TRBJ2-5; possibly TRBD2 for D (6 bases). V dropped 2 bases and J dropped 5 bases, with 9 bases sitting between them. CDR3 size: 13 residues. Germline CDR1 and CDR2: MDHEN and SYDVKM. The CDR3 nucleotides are TGTGCCAGCAGTTTAGGAGGGAGCGAGACCCAGTACTTC. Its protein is CASSLGGSETQYF.

Written as DNA, the CDR3 is TGTGCCAGCAGCTCTATTAAGGGATCGTCTTTCTCCTACGAGCAGTACTTC. Amino acid sequence: CASSSIKGSSFSYEQYF. The rearrangement links TRBV11-2 to TRBJ2-7; D not certain. Germline CDR1 is SGHAT and CDR2 is FQNNGV. V lost 4 bases to trimming and J lost 0 bases, with 19 bases between them. The CDR3 totals 17 residues.

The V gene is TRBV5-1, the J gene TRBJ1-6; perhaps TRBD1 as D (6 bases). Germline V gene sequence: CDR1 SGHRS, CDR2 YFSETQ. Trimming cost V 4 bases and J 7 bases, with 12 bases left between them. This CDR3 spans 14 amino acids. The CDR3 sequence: CASSPGTKNSPLHF. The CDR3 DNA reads TGCGCCAGCAGCCCCGGGACAAAGAATTCACCCCTCCACTTT.

The CDR3: CASSEDRVSGGANVLTF. Written as DNA, the CDR3 is TGCGCCAGCAGCGAGGACAGGGTCAGCGGGGGGGCCAACGTCCTGACTTTC. The V call is TRBV5-1, the J call TRBJ2-6; TRBD1 agrees at 8 bases. Germline V CDR1 and CDR2: SGHRS, YFSETQ. This CDR3 region has 17 residues. With V trimmed by 4 bases and J by 4 bases, 10 bases remained unmatched.